These 6 T cell receptor beta chains were sequenced from one sample in a study of healthy donors' naive CD4 and CD8 T cells. Starting from 500 ng of total RNA, TCR libraries were made with linear amplification. TCRdb reanalysed the reads using MiXCR and keeps one entry per CDR3 protein. The profile shows 180,000 or so distinct CDR3 sequences, over 60% of them singletons. Sequences were obtained from naive CD4+ and CD8+ T cells sorted from blood, pooled from several donors. These receptors originate from a pool of human donors in good health; the sample pools cells from several healthy donors.

The table lists this clonotype with a few counts. The chain has TRBV29-1 and TRBJ2-7; 11 bases fit TRBD2. This CDR3 comprises 14 residues. Per germline, CDR1 SQVTM and CDR2 ANQGSEA. V was pared by 7 bases and J by 7 bases, with 12 bases of the junction left unmatched. The CDR3 loop is CSARVAGGPGEQYF. DNA of the CDR3: TGCAGCGCGCGAGTAGCGGGAGGGCCGGGGGAGCAGTACTTC.

CDR3 bases: TGTGCCAGCAGCTTCGTAGCGGGGGACATAAACCAAGAGACCCAGTACTTC. This codes for CASSFVAGDINQETQYF. The chain links TRBV7-8 to TRBJ2-5, with 9 bases fitting TRBD2. Germline trimming cut 3 bases from V and 0 bases from J; bases unmatched to any gene: 8. The CDR3 spans 17 residues. Germline values: CDR1 SGHVS, CDR2 FQNEAQ.

This chain connects TRBV5-4 to TRBJ2-1; D gene uncertain. Germline V gives CDR1 SGHNT, CDR2 YYREEE (reference sequence). CDR3 length: 14 amino acids. V dropped 5 bases and J dropped 3 bases, with 12 bases sitting between them. The CDR3 region is CASRWANGYNEQFF. Here the CDR3 DNA reads TGTGCCAGCAGGTGGGCTAACGGCTACAATGAGCAGTTCTTC.

A word on this clonotype: Compared with germline, one end of the junction differs, possibly owing to a read error. The chain links TRBV29-1 to TRBJ1-5, with D hard to call. The CDR3 consists of 14 residues. Germline V gives CDR1 SQVTM, CDR2 ANQGSEA. CDR3 nucleotide sequence: TGCAGCGTTGGATCCGGCGGGGAGAATCGGCCCCAGCATTTT. This codes for CSVGSGGENRPQHF.

The CDR3 bases are TGTGCCAGCTCACCAATCGGGGCGGAAGAAGCTTTCTTT. Translation: CASSPIGAEEAFF. This chain joins TRBV18 and TRBJ1-1, with D tentatively TRBD1 (5 bases). V was trimmed by 2 bases and J by 8 bases, leaving 12 bases between them. Germline CDR1 reads KGHSH; CDR2 reads LQKENI. CDR3 length: 13 amino acids.

The gene calls are TRBV27 and TRBJ1-6, with D unresolved. Trimming left V 3 bases short and J 0 bases short, with 6 bases between. The CDR3 is made up of 15 amino acids. CDR1 and CDR2 from the germline V gene are MNHEY and SMNVEV (reference sequence). In DNA, the CDR3 is TGTGCCAGCAGTTTGGTACCCTCCTATAATTCACCCCTCCACTTT. Translation: CASSLVPSYNSPLHF.